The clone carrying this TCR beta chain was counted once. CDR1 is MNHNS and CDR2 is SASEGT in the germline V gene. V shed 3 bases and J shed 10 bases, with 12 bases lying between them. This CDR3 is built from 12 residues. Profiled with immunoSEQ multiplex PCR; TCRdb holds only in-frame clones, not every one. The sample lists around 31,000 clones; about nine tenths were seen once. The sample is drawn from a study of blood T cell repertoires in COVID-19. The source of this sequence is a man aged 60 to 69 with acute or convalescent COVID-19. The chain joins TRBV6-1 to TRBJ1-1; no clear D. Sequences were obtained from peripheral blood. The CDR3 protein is CASSDPTSGAFF. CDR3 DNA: TGTGCCAGCAGTGACCCCACTTCGGGAGCTTTCTTT.